One and the same sample provided the 32 T cell receptor beta chains below, sequenced in a study of blood T cells in healthy people across ages. A second 7 to 11 cycle PCR used barcoded and J-beta primers. TCRdb independently ran MiXCR on the 5' RACE reads; one entry per CDR3 protein. The table lists over 500,000 distinct CDR3 sequences, 52% of them singletons. Material for sequencing was blood. Receptors were obtained from an elderly woman in good health.

This clonotype was counted at least ten times. This chain joins TRBV5-4 and TRBJ2-1; either TRBD1 or TRBD2 may fit D (5 bases each). The ends were cut back, 5 bases at V and 5 bases at J, with 17 bases in the middle. There are 15 residues in the CDR3. Per the germline V gene, CDR1 is SGHNT and CDR2 is YYREEE (reference sequence). DNA for the CDR3: TGTGCCAGCAGTCGAACCGGGACGGAAGACAATGAGCAGTTCTTC. It encodes CASSRTGTEDNEQFF.

This clonotype was seen only a few times. Because the CDR3's place on the DNA is in doubt, the DNA is left out and the CDR3 is given as listed by TCRdb. The chain joins TRBV12-3 or TRBV12-4 to TRBJ2-3; TRBD1 was called by the table and not checked on the DNA. With termini counted, the CDR3 has 13 amino acids. The CDR3 here is CASSVGQGINRYF.

This clonotype was seen once. The chain couples TRBV4-1 to TRBJ2-3; the D is unclear. This CDR3 comprises 14 residues. Trimming took 0 bases from V and 4 from J, leaving 8 bases between them. The germline V gene has CDR1 MGHRA and CDR2 YSYEKL. The CDR3 nucleotides are TGCGCCAGCAGCCAAGAAGAAGGGCCAGATACGCAGTATTTT. It codes for CASSQEEGPDTQYF.

This clonotype has more than one count but fewer than ten. The chain employs TRBV12-3 or TRBV12-4 and TRBJ2-3; D gene unclear. V lost 6 bases and J lost 4, with 8 bases in between. The CDR3 spans 12 residues. The CDR3 DNA reads as TGTGCCAGCAGCGGACCCCCAGATACGCAGTATTTT. This translates into CASSGPPDTQYF.

CDR3 protein: CASSLVAEFNEQFF. The DNA for the CDR3 is TGTGCCAGCAGCCTTGTAGCGGAGTTCAATGAGCAGTTCTTC. The V and J genes are TRBV11-2 and TRBJ2-1; possible D gene TRBD2, 6 bases. In germline, CDR1 is SGHAT, CDR2 FQNNGV. The CDR3 sequence is 14 residues long. The germline V and J ends were trimmed by 5 bases and 6 bases, with 14 bases remaining between them.

This chain uses TRBV4-2 with TRBJ2-2; 8 nucleotides agree with TRBD2. The J segment lost 6 bases and the V segment lost 2 bases, leaving 14 bases of the junction unmatched. CDR1 and CDR2 (germline): LGHNA, YNFKEQ. CDR3 length: 18 amino acids. CDR3 DNA sequence: TGTGCCAGCAGCCAATTAGGATCCAGCGGGAGTCGTTCCGGGGAGCTGTTTTTT. Translating gives CASSQLGSSGSRSGELFF.

The rearrangement links TRBV20-1 to TRBJ1-6, with D maybe TRBD1 (6 bases). Trimming cost V 6 bases and J 7 bases, with 16 bases left between them. The CDR3 sequence is 14 residues long. Germline-derived CDR1 and CDR2 are DFQATT and SNEGSKA (reference sequence). The CDR3 DNA is TGCAGTGCAGGAAAGGGGGTGCAGAATTCACCCCTCCACTTT. This gives the protein CSAGKGVQNSPLHF.

The chain uses TRBV9 and TRBJ2-7, with TRBD2 matching over 11 bases. V was pared by 0 bases and J by 6 bases, with 5 bases of the junction left unmatched. CDR3 length: 15 amino acids. Germline CDR1 reads SGDLS; CDR2 reads YYNGEE. The CDR3 protein is CASSVGNSGRGEQYF. CDR3 nucleotides: TGTGCCAGCAGCGTAGGAAATAGCGGGAGGGGCGAGCAGTACTTC.

This clonotype was observed a handful of times. As DNA, the CDR3 is TGCGCCAGCAGCTTGGATACAGACCACTATGGCTACACCTTC. Translated: CASSLDTDHYGYTF. The chain employs TRBV5-1 and TRBJ1-2; unclear D gene. This CDR3 region has 14 residues. Trimming shortened V by 0 bases and J by 3 bases, and 9 bases separated the two germline ends. Germline CDR1 and CDR2: SGHRS and YFSETQ. Combining the CDR3 with reference TRBV5-1 and TRBJ1-2 gives the whole variable domain KAGVTQTPRYLIKTRGQQVTLSCSPISGHRSVSWYQQTPGQGLQFLFEYFSETQRNKGNFPGRFSGRQFSNSRSEMNVSTLELGDSALYLCASSLDTDHYGYTFGSGTRLTVV.

Many counts were recorded for this clonotype. The rearrangement uses TRBV18 and TRBJ2-1; unclear D gene. The CDR3 runs to 15 residues. In germline, CDR1 is KGHSH, CDR2 LQKENI. V gave up 0 bases and J gave up 0 bases, with 6 bases separating them. The CDR3 region is CASSPPTSSYNEQFF. The CDR3 DNA sequence: TGTGCCAGCTCACCACCGACGAGCTCCTACAATGAGCAGTTCTTC. Full variable domain (remainder filled in from reference TRBV18 and TRBJ2-1): NAGVMQNPRHLVRRRGQEARLRCSPMKGHSHVYWYRQLPEEGLKFMVYLQKENIIDESGMPKERFSAEFPKEGPSILRIQQVVRGDSAAYFCASSPPTSSYNEQFFGPGTRLTVL.

This clonotype was recorded at least ten times. The J gene is TRBJ2-1, the V gene TRBV20-1; D is unclear. V was shortened by 2 bases and J by 5 bases, with 7 bases between the two germline ends. Germline V gene lookup returns CDR1 DFQATT and CDR2 SNEGSKA (reference sequence). The CDR3 extends over 12 amino acids. CDR3 sequence (DNA): TGCAGTGCTAGATCGCCGAACAATGAGCAGTTCTTC. Amino acid sequence: CSARSPNNEQFF.

The rearrangement joins TRBV20-1 to TRBJ2-4; no clear D gene. The assigned J gene may be wrong: the sequence end matches TRBJ2-7 better. The V gene's germline CDR1 is DFQATT and CDR2 SNEGSKA (reference sequence). The CDR3 sequence is 15 residues long. CDR3 protein: CSARSPGRRTYEQYF. DNA of the CDR3: TGCAGTGCTAGATCGCCCGGCAGGCGTACCTACGAGCAGTACTTC.

The CDR3 DNA reads as TGTGCCAGCGGGGGGACAGGGGCCAATAGCAATCAGCCCCAGCATTTT. Amino acids: CASGGTGANSNQPQHF. The chain carries TRBV2 and TRBJ1-5; 10 nucleotides line up with TRBD1. The junction had 7 bases not matched to a gene; V was cut back by 8 bases and J by 0 bases. Looked up from germline, CDR1 is SNHLY and CDR2 is FYNNEI. The CDR3 sequence is 16 residues long.

Note on this clonotype: This may arise from a read error, as a much more abundant clone is one base away. The chain recombines TRBV12-3 or TRBV12-4 with TRBJ2-1, with D possibly matching TRBD2 (5 bases). CDR3 length equals 15 residues. The V end lost 2 bases, the J end lost 6 bases, and 14 bases lay between the germline ends. The CDR3 sequence is CASSLSAPGSNEQFF. As DNA, the CDR3 is TGTGCCAGCAGTTTATCGGCTCCGGGGAGCAATGAGCAGTTCTTC.

At least ten counts were recorded for this clonotype. This may arise from a read error, as a much more abundant clone is one base away. V usage is TRBV6-5 and J usage is TRBJ2-1, with TRBD2 matching over 7 bases. V was pared by 2 bases and J by 5 bases, with 6 bases of the junction left unmatched. The V gene's germline CDR1 is MNHEY and CDR2 SVGAGI. The CDR3 extends over 15 amino acids. DNA of the CDR3: TGTGCCAGCAGTTACGCGGGGGACGGGCACAATGAGCAGTTCTTC. This codes for CASSYAGDGHNEQFF.

This clonotype came up a few times. Since a much larger clone is just one base distant, this may be a read error. The rearrangement uses TRBV20-1 and TRBJ2-7, with 10 bases matching TRBD2. The V and J ends lost 3 bases and 7 bases, in that order; junction bases with no gene match: 12. There are 15 residues in the CDR3. The V gene's germline CDR1 is DFQATT and CDR2 SNEGSKA (reference sequence). CDR3 amino acids: CSARERGLAFNEQYF. CDR3 DNA: TGCAGTGCTAGGGAACGGGGACTAGCGTTTAATGAGCAGTACTTC.

In the case of this clonotype: A much bigger clone sits one base away, suggesting this may be a read error. The chain combines TRBV27 with TRBJ2-1, with D unclear. CDR1 and CDR2 (germline): MNHEY, SMNVEV (reference sequence). The CDR3 extends over 14 amino acids. The CDR3 nucleotides are TGTGTCAGCAGTTTATCGTTTTCCCCCCATGAGCAGTTCTTC. Protein product: CVSSLSFSPHEQFF.

This clonotype showed up many times. The rearrangement uses TRBV20-1 and TRBJ2-5, with 14 bases that match TRBD2. J was trimmed by 1 base and V by 4 bases; bases with no gene match: 2. Germline V gene sequence: CDR1 DFQATT, CDR2 SNEGSKA (reference sequence). This CDR3 region has 15 residues. CDR3 loop: CSATGTSGSQETQYF. The CDR3 DNA is TGCAGTGCTACCGGGACTAGCGGGAGCCAAGAGACCCAGTACTTC.

On this clonotype: It may be a read error: a sequence one base away is much more abundant. The chain has TRBV29-1 and TRBJ2-1, with D possibly being TRBD2 (6 bases). CDR3 length equals 16 residues. Per the germline V gene, CDR1 is SQVTM and CDR2 is ANQGSEA. CDR3 in amino acids: CSVEFSGGSSYKEQFF. DNA for the CDR3: TGCAGCGTTGAATTTAGCGGAGGGAGCTCCTACAAGGAGCAGTTCTTC.

This clonotype came up a few times. A much larger clone sits a single nucleotide away, making a read error possible. The rearrangement links TRBV7-9 to TRBJ2-5; 11 bases agree with TRBD2. The CDR3 contains 16 residues. The junction had 15 bases not matched to a gene; V was cut back by 4 bases and J by 11 bases. CDR1 and CDR2 from the germline V gene are SEHNR and FQNEAQ (reference sequence). CDR3 nucleotide sequence: TGTGCCAGCAGCTCGGCGACTAGCGGGATGGGCAATGAGCAGTACTTC. This gives the protein CASSSATSGMGNEQYF.

This clonotype was recorded many times. This chain's CDR3 is CASSLRGDTEAFF. CDR3 DNA: TGTGCCAGCAGTTTACGGGGGGACACTGAAGCTTTCTTT. V usage is TRBV28 and J usage is TRBJ1-1; weak D call: TRBD1 (5 bases). The ends were cut back, 2 bases at V and 3 bases at J, with 7 bases in the middle. CDR1 is MDHEN, CDR2 SYDVKM, per germline. The CDR3 is made up of 13 amino acids. The variable domain in full, completed from reference TRBV28 and TRBJ1-1, reads DVKVTQSSRYLVKRTGEKVFLECVQDMDHENMFWYRQDPGLGLRLIYFSYDVKMKEKGDIPEGYSVSREKKERFSLILESASTNQTSMYLCASSLRGDTEAFFGQGTRLTVV.

The rearrangement uses TRBV7-8 and TRBJ2-5; 10 bases map to TRBD1. CDR1 is SGHVS, CDR2 FQNEAQ, per germline. There are 16 residues in the CDR3. The trim removed 5 bases at V and 2 bases at J, leaving 8 bases unmatched. The CDR3 loop is CASSQGGTGVQETQYF. The CDR3 bases are TGTGCCAGCAGCCAAGGAGGGACAGGGGTTCAAGAGACCCAGTACTTC.

This chain uses TRBV7-2 with TRBJ1-2, with D hard to call. The CDR3 has 15 amino acids. Per the germline V gene, CDR1 is SGHTA and CDR2 is FQGNSA. V was trimmed by 1 base and J by 8 bases, leaving 17 bases between them. The CDR3 bases are TGTGCCAGCAGCTTAGGTGGCTCCCCTCCCTCCGGCTACACCTTC. It translates to CASSLGGSPPSGYTF.

This clonotype has ten or more counts. The rearrangement joins TRBV10-3 to TRBJ2-2; D not certain. Trimming pared 3 bases from V and 7 bases from J, leaving 6 bases between. Germline CDR1 is ENHRY and CDR2 is SYGVKD. The CDR3 runs 12 residues. The CDR3 coding sequence is TGTGCCATCAGTGAATACAACGGGGAGCTGTTTTTT. It yields the protein CAISEYNGELFF.

This clonotype appeared many times. The chain combines TRBV3-1 with TRBJ2-7, with 8 bases matching TRBD1. Germline V lookup: CDR1 LGHDT, CDR2 YNNKEL (reference sequence). The J segment lost 6 bases and the V segment lost 0 bases, leaving 7 bases of the junction unmatched. CDR3 length: 15 amino acids. The DNA of the CDR3 is TGTGCCAGCAGCCAAGACCAGACAGGGGTGCGCGAGCAGTACTTC. It translates to CASSQDQTGVREQYF.

This clonotype showed up many times. The chain joins TRBV29-1 to TRBJ1-2, with TRBD1 matching 7 bases. This CDR3 has 12 residues. The germline V gene has CDR1 SQVTM and CDR2 ANQGSEA. J was trimmed by 3 bases and V by 4 bases; bases with no gene match: 2. CDR3 region: CSVAGQYYGYTF. CDR3 coding DNA: TGCAGCGTTGCGGGACAGTACTATGGCTACACCTTC.

CDR3 DNA sequence: TGTGCCACCAGTGAAGGGGTTGAGCAGTACTTC. Protein: CATSEGVEQYF. V and J are TRBV24-1 and TRBJ2-7, with a tentative D call TRBD1 (5 bases). Germline V gene lookup returns CDR1 KGHDR and CDR2 SFDVKD. CDR3 size: 11 residues. Trimming took off 4 bases at V and 7 bases at J, with 7 bases between the two ends.

This clonotype was seen repeatedly, ten times or more. This chain joins TRBV2 and TRBJ2-3, with D perhaps assigned TRBD1 or TRBD2 (6 bases each). V was clipped by 8 bases and J by 2 bases, with 14 bases between them. Germline CDR1 SNHLY, CDR2 FYNNEI. The CDR3 is 14 residues long. Written as DNA, the CDR3 is TGTGCCAGCGGGGGGCCTACTCACACAGATACGCAGTATTTT. This codes for CASGGPTHTDTQYF.

As regards this clonotype: A much larger clone lies a single base off, so this may be a read error. The V and J genes are TRBV5-1 and TRBJ2-7; tentative D call: TRBD1 (7 bases). The CDR3 extends over 16 amino acids. Germline V gives CDR1 SGHRS, CDR2 YFSETQ. The V end lost 3 bases, the J end lost 10 bases, and 26 bases lay between the germline ends. This CDR3 reads CASSWGDSRPREAQYF. CDR3 DNA: TGCGCCAGCAGCTGGGGGGACAGCAGACCTCGAGAGGCCCAGTACTTC.

Many counts were recorded for this clonotype. The V gene is TRBV29-1, the J gene TRBJ2-3, with D perhaps TRBD1 or TRBD2 (5 bases each). The CDR3 is 16 residues long. Germline CDR1 is SQVTM and CDR2 is ANQGSEA. V dropped 3 bases and J dropped 0 bases, with 16 bases sitting between them. The CDR3, as DNA: TGCAGCGTTGAGTGGCCGAGGGGAAGGAGCACAGATACGCAGTATTTT. Translating it yields CSVEWPRGRSTDTQYF.

This chain uses TRBV7-9 with TRBJ2-1, with D hard to call. The germline V gene encodes CDR1 SEHNR and CDR2 FQNEAQ (reference sequence). Trimming shortened V by 5 bases and J by 12 bases, and 8 bases separated the two germline ends. The CDR3 contains 10 residues. The CDR3 region has the DNA TGTGCCAGCAGCCTAGGCGGGCAGTTCTTC. Amino acids: CASSLGGQFF.

The V call is TRBV7-2, the J call TRBJ2-7; D remains unclear. The CDR3 spans 14 residues. V was shortened by 4 bases and J by 7 bases, with 17 bases between the two germline ends. Germline CDR1 is SGHTA and CDR2 is FQGNSA. The CDR3 DNA sequence: TGTGCCAGCAGCTCGCGCGAACTTCTGGGAGAGCAGTACTTC. Translation: CASSSRELLGEQYF. The full variable domain, with the rest looked up from reference TRBV7-2 and TRBJ2-7, is GAGVSQSPSNKVTEKGKDVELRCDPISGHTALYWYRQSLGQGLEFLIYFQGNSAPDKSGLPSDRFSAERTGGSVSTLTIQRTQQEDSAVYLCASSSRELLGEQYFGPGTRLTVT.